This T cell receptor beta chain was sequenced in a study of T cells in Graves' hyperthyroidism and ophthalmopathy (dated by TCRdb to between 2018 and 2020). Looking at the study overall: Peripheral blood was collected at initial diagnosis, before any treatment. Once sampling was done, hyperthyroidism patients were given methimazole at a starting dose of 30 mg daily, whereas ophthalmopathy patients were given high-dose intravenous methylprednisolone. The approximately 100 discovery patients were randomly divided into training and test sets at a 7:3 ratio. An independent validation cohort of about 20 hyperthyroidism patients and about 16 patients who later progressed to ophthalmopathy tested prospective prediction of ophthalmopathy. Thyroid tissue and blood T-cell repertoires from six Graves' hyperthyroidism patients were also compared in the study. To identify distinguishing TCR V-J signatures, a discovery cohort of 95 to 100 patients was used, comprising 40 to 45 with Graves' ophthalmopathy and around 57 with stable Graves' hyperthyroidism. The paper describes TCR Vbeta CDR3 sequencing of more than 120 peripheral blood samples, made up of about 40 ophthalmopathy patients, around 73 hyperthyroidism patients and roughly 17 progressor patients.

The TCR beta CDR3 regions were amplified from RNA transcripts. A first-round RT-PCR of the TCR CDR3 used the HTBI primer set with the Qiagen OneStep RT-PCR kit. A second multiplex PCR round built the libraries, followed by size selection and purification. Paired-end sequencing of the libraries was performed with 100 bp reads on an Illumina HiSeq2000. The original pipeline was this. Raw data were processed with SOAPnuke, discarding reads with adapters, uncalled bases, mean Phred below 15, or no exact constant-primer or identifier match. COPE v1.2.5 was used to merge the high-quality paired reads, and each unique nucleotide sequence was defined as a clonotype. MiTCR v1.1 was used to align the clonotypes against IMGT TRBV, TRBD and TRBJ reference segments. Only V-J combinations with frequency above 0.0001, covering about 99% of repertoires, were analysed. The TCS score was defined as F50 (clonal expansion) divided by E x V (chaos), with BLOSUM62-based TCRdist calculated between CDR3 peptides within each V-J. Welch's t-statistics and random forest reduced 500 to 650 V-J features to under 15, which were used in a naive Bayes classifier (R e1071). TCRdb trimmed the raw reads at Q25, called clones with MiXCR and kept productive beta chains. Entries are consolidated by CDR3 protein sequence, retaining the most common genes and DNA. Clone size and V and J calls follow TCRdb, not the original study. This sample has around 250,000 distinct CDR3 sequences in its table, and 13% to 15% of those were observed once. The ten top clones hold 13% of the sample.

Hyperthyroidism patients were aged 18 to 65 years and newly diagnosed, with disease duration of less than 2 months. Any patient with an uncontrolled infection, another autoimmune disease, pregnancy or lactation was excluded. Diagnoses were based on clinical symptoms, serum thyroxine and TRAb, thyroid ultrasound and orbital computed tomography. Blood from progressor patients was collected at the time of first diagnosis with hyperthyroidism, before any ophthalmopathy symptoms had appeared. Ficoll-Paque density gradient centrifugation was used to isolate PBMCs from about 9.4 ml of fresh peripheral blood. Progressor patients were initially diagnosed with Graves' hyperthyroidism and developed ophthalmopathy during follow-up. Total RNA was extracted with Trizol reagent, and quality was checked on an Agilent 2100 Bioanalyzer. In the germline V gene, CDR1 corresponds to SGHRS and CDR2 to YFSETQ. Counted from cysteine to phenylalanine, this CDR3 has 15 amino acids. Of the read, only the CDR3 DNA is kept; its 45 bases are in frame from base 1. Trimming accounts for 3 bases at V and 2 bases at J, while the number of junction bases matched to no gene is 0.

This clonotype was observed many times. What antigen it recognizes has not been identified. No much larger clone is present one base from it, and per-base qualities are unavailable. On the study overall, not on this receptor specifically: No statistical method was used to set the sample size in advance, and investigators knew the group allocation. Ophthalmopathy was separated from stable hyperthyroidism by a 13 V-J signature model, with 85% to 90% sensitivity and about 81% specificity obtained in cross-validation and 80%/75% obtained in testing. Most expanded thyroid clonotypes (frequency above 0.001) were also detected in blood, suggesting blood repertoires may reflect thyroid immune responses. In validation, the model predicted progression to ophthalmopathy with over 65% sensitivity and less than 80% specificity, a median of around six months before onset.

The sample comprised blood. The rearranged segments are TRBV5-1 and TRBJ2-6, with 9 middle bases fitting TRBD1. The receptor's source is a woman aged 40 to 49 with Graves' hyperthyroidism that later progressed to Graves' ophthalmopathy. The nucleotide sequence reads TGCGCCAGCAGCTGGGACAGGGCTGGGGCCAACGTCCTGACTTTC. The resulting protein is CASSWDRAGANVLTF.